This TCR beta chain was sequenced for a study of OX40 agonist ivuxolimab in advanced cancers. About the study: Ivuxolimab, an antibody acting as an agonist of OX40 (CD134), was used to treat patients.

TCRdb's copy holds only in-frame clones and misses some; the assay was immunoSEQ multiplex PCR. The data hold approximately 82,000 clones, with more than 70% observed a single time. Study-level results: Normalized T-cell clonal expansion was also low in a subset of nonresponders.

Trimming left V 3 bases short and J 6 bases short, with 10 bases between. Per germline, CDR1 KGHSH and CDR2 LQKENI. The length of the CDR3 is 13 residues. This clone occurred once. Its antigen remains unidentified. The starting material was CD4+ or CD8+ T cells sorted from blood, obtained in a trial of the OX40 agonist ivuxolimab. This chain joins TRBV18 and TRBJ2-3; weak D call: TRBD2 (6 bases). This sequence originates from an adult with an advanced solid tumor such as melanoma, head and neck, liver or kidney cancer. CDR3 in DNA: TGTGCCAGCTCACCTGGGGCGGGGGATACGCAGTATTTT. It yields the protein CASSPGAGDTQYF.